The next 28 T cell receptor beta chains were all read from a single sample in a study of neurological immune-mediated disorders. MiXCR, applied by TCRdb to the 5' RACE reads, yields one record per CDR3 protein. The sample has about 70,000 distinct CDR3 sequences, around 3% seen once. The sequenced sample was PBMCs. Receptor source: a woman between 50 and 59 years old with multiple sclerosis.

This clonotype was recorded many times. The chain uses TRBV12-3 or TRBV12-4 and TRBJ1-2; D unresolved. V was clipped by 3 bases and J by 7 bases, with 12 bases between them. The CDR3 runs to 13 residues. The CDR3: CASSLDGRAGYTF. The CDR3 bases are TGTGCCAGCAGTTTGGATGGAAGGGCTGGCTACACCTTC.

This clonotype came up many times. This chain links TRBV7-2 with TRBJ1-2; D not resolved. Germline values: CDR1 SGHTA, CDR2 FQGNSA. CDR3 length: 13 amino acids. V was shortened by 0 bases and J by 6 bases, with 8 bases between the two germline ends. This CDR3 is CASSLAMEDGYTF. The CDR3 DNA reads TGTGCCAGCAGCTTAGCTATGGAGGATGGCTACACCTTC.

This clonotype has at least ten counts. The gene calls are TRBV7-9 and TRBJ2-1; 9 bases are a match to TRBD1. V lost 1 base, J lost 0 bases, and 4 bases stayed unmatched. The germline CDR1 and CDR2 sequences are SEHNR and FQNEAQ (reference sequence). The CDR3 runs 17 residues. The CDR3 sequence: CASSLVVTGGSYNEQFF. The DNA of the CDR3 is TGTGCCAGCAGCTTAGTAGTGACAGGGGGCTCCTACAATGAGCAGTTCTTC.

At least ten counts were recorded for this clonotype. The chain combines TRBV20-1 with TRBJ2-1; D remains unclear. The CDR3 totals 20 residues. Germline CDR1 reads DFQATT; CDR2 reads SNEGSKA (reference sequence). Trimming cost V 2 bases and J 0 bases, with 26 bases left between them. CDR3 residues: CSARFIGQSSGVSSYNEQFF. The CDR3 region has the DNA TGCAGTGCTAGATTTATAGGCCAGTCTTCCGGAGTGAGCTCCTACAATGAGCAGTTCTTC.

This clonotype has more than one count but fewer than ten. This may be a read error: a much more frequent sequence differs by one nucleotide. The chain links TRBV3-1 to TRBJ1-6; D is uncertain. Germline V gives CDR1 LGHDT, CDR2 YNNKEL (reference sequence). This CDR3 is 16 amino acids long. The CDR3 nucleotides are TGTGCCAGCAGCCAGAAATTAGGAGGAATGAATTCACCCCTCAACTTT. Protein sequence: CASSQKLGGMNSPLNF. The full variable domain, its missing parts supplied by reference TRBV3-1 and TRBJ1-6, is DTAVSQTPKYLVTQMGNDKSIKCEQNLGHDTMYWYKQDSKKFLKIMFSYNNKELIINETVPNRFSPKSPDKAHLNLHINSLELGDSAVYFCASSQKLGGMNSPLNFGNGTRLTVT.

This clonotype came up many times. The gene calls are TRBV12-3 or TRBV12-4 and TRBJ2-2; 14 nucleotides align to TRBD2. J was trimmed by 8 bases and V by 6 bases; bases with no gene match: 5. This CDR3 contains 15 residues. Here the CDR3 reads CASSPTSGRGGELFF. DNA of the CDR3: TGTGCCAGCAGCCCGACTAGCGGGAGGGGAGGGGAGCTGTTTTTT.

This clonotype was observed at least ten times. The chain is built from TRBV7-2 and TRBJ1-2, with TRBD1 matching 9 bases. Per germline, CDR1 SGHTA and CDR2 FQGNSA. The ends lost 4 bases at V and 7 bases at J; junction bases unmatched: 16. This CDR3 comprises 17 residues. The CDR3 region has the DNA TGTGCCAGCAGCTCCAGTTGGGCGACAGGGGGGAGAGTTGGCTACACCTTC. Translation gives CASSSSWATGGRVGYTF. Together with reference TRBV7-2 and TRBJ1-2, the CDR3 gives the full variable domain: GAGVSQSPSNKVTEKGKDVELRCDPISGHTALYWYRQSLGQGLEFLIYFQGNSAPDKSGLPSDRFSAERTGGSVSTLTIQRTQQEDSAVYLCASSSSWATGGRVGYTFGSGTRLTVV.

Ten or more counts support this clonotype. This chain connects TRBV7-9 to TRBJ2-5, with D possibly being TRBD1 (5 bases). Between the trimmed V and J ends, which lost 5 bases and 5 bases, there was a span of 18 bases. Germline lookup yields CDR1 SEHNR and CDR2 FQNEAQ (reference sequence). This CDR3 has 15 amino acids. The CDR3 DNA follows: TGTGCCAGCAGCCTACCAAGGGGCTTCGTGGAGACCCAGTACTTC. Its translation: CASSLPRGFVETQYF.

Ten or more counts support this clonotype. CDR3 in amino acids: CASSPGPPEKPQHF. DNA for the CDR3: TGTGCCAGCAGCCCGGGACCGCCGGAGAAGCCCCAGCATTTT. V is TRBV5-8 and J is TRBJ1-5; weak D call: TRBD1 (5 bases). The germline gives CDR1 SGHTS, CDR2 YDEGEE. V lost 4 bases and J lost 8, with 16 bases in between. The CDR3 runs to 14 residues.

At least ten counts were recorded for this clonotype. The CDR3 DNA sequence: TGTGCCAGCAGCTTGGGACTAGCGGGAACCGATACGCAGTATTTT. It yields the protein CASSLGLAGTDTQYF. This sequence joins TRBV5-5 and TRBJ2-3, with 11 bases fitting TRBD2. V gave up 0 bases and J gave up 6 bases; unmatched junction bases: 3. Per germline, CDR1 SGHKS and CDR2 YYEKEE (reference sequence). The CDR3 extends over 15 amino acids.

At least ten counts were recorded for this clonotype. The CDR3 loop reads CSARDIRPSYFF. The CDR3 bases are TGCAGTGCTAGAGATATCCGGCCTAGCTATTTCTTC. V usage is TRBV20-1 and J usage is TRBJ2-1; possible D gene TRBD2, 5 bases. The V end was cut by 0 bases, the J end by 16 bases, with 16 bases between. This CDR3 spans 12 amino acids. The V gene's germline CDR1 is DFQATT and CDR2 SNEGSKA (reference sequence).

This clonotype was picked up many times. V usage is TRBV5-1 and J usage is TRBJ2-6; tentatively, D is TRBD1 (5 bases). Trimming removed 3 bases from V and 2 bases from J, with 12 bases in between. Per germline, CDR1 SGHRS and CDR2 YFSETQ. The CDR3 covers 16 residues. The CDR3 spells CASSSHVRAGANVLTF. The DNA of the CDR3 is TGCGCCAGCAGCTCCCACGTCAGGGCTGGGGCCAACGTCCTGACTTTC.

This clonotype has at least ten counts. The V call is TRBV5-1, the J call TRBJ2-1, with a tentative D call TRBD2 (5 bases). Germline loops: CDR1 SGHRS, CDR2 YFSETQ. This CDR3 has 16 amino acids. Trimming left V 0 bases short and J 8 bases short, with 18 bases between. The CDR3 nucleotides are TGCGCCAGCAGCTTGGCCGCAGCGGCTGGTACGGATGAGCAGTTCTTC. Protein: CASSLAAAAGTDEQFF.

This clonotype has only a few counts. This rearrangement joins TRBV21-1 to TRBJ2-7. TRBV21-1 is shown as a pseudogene. The CDR3 totals 15 residues. In DNA form, the CDR3 reads TGTGCCAGCAGCCAGCCAAGAACTCCTACCTACGAGCAGTACGTC. Encoded protein: CASSQPRTPTYEQYV.

This clonotype rates as medium-sized. The rearrangement joins TRBV20-1 to TRBJ1-2; TRBD1 is a possible D gene (6 bases). The CDR3 extends over 10 amino acids. Germline-derived CDR1 and CDR2 are DFQATT and SNEGSKA (reference sequence). CDR3: CSGGQNGYTF. Written as DNA, the CDR3 is TGCAGCGGGGGGCAGAATGGCTACACCTTC.

This clonotype was recorded at least ten times. The genes are TRBV6-5 and TRBJ1-1; 9 bases are shared with TRBD1. This CDR3 is 14 amino acids long. CDR1 is MNHEY, CDR2 SVGAGI, per germline. The J segment lost 5 bases and the V segment lost 6 bases, leaving 7 bases of the junction unmatched. CDR3 region: CASRLTGGKTEAFF. The CDR3, as DNA: TGTGCCAGCAGACTTACAGGGGGCAAGACTGAAGCTTTCTTT.

This clonotype was counted at least ten times. The genes are TRBV7-8 and TRBJ1-2; 7 nucleotides agree with TRBD1. Germline lookup yields CDR1 SGHVS and CDR2 FQNEAQ. The trim removed 3 bases at V and 7 bases at J, leaving 11 bases unmatched. The length of the CDR3 is 15 residues. CDR3 nucleotide sequence: TGTGCCAGCAGCTTGCAGGCAGGGGGGAATTTTGGCTACACCTTC. Its protein product is CASSLQAGGNFGYTF. The whole variable domain, remainder taken from reference TRBV7-8 and TRBJ1-2, is GAGVSQSPRYKVAKRGQDVALRCDPISGHVSLFWYQQALGQGPEFLTYFQNEAQLDKSGLPSDRFFAERPEGSVSTLKIQRTQQEDSAVYLCASSLQAGGNFGYTFGSGTRLTVV.

This clonotype was detected many times. V usage is TRBV25-1 and J usage is TRBJ1-2; perhaps TRBD1 as D (5 bases). The CDR3 is made up of 13 amino acids. Trimming left V 9 bases short and J 4 bases short, with 15 bases between. The germline gives CDR1 MGHDK, CDR2 SYGVNS. The CDR3 reads CASTQGGSYGYTF. CDR3 sequence (DNA): TGTGCCAGTACTCAGGGCGGGAGCTATGGCTACACCTTC.

At least ten counts were recorded for this clonotype. V is TRBV7-2 and J is TRBJ2-7; 9 bases are a match to TRBD2. The CDR3 is 15 amino acids. Germline values: CDR1 SGHTA, CDR2 FQGNSA. The V and J ends lost 4 bases and 2 bases, in that order; junction bases with no gene match: 6. For the CDR3, the DNA is TGTGCCAGCAGCTCGTCGACTAGCGGACCCTACGAGCAGTACTTC. This encodes CASSSSTSGPYEQYF. Full variable domain (rest looked up from reference TRBV7-2 and TRBJ2-7): GAGVSQSPSNKVTEKGKDVELRCDPISGHTALYWYRQSLGQGLEFLIYFQGNSAPDKSGLPSDRFSAERTGGSVSTLTIQRTQQEDSAVYLCASSSSTSGPYEQYFGPGTRLTVT.

V gene TRBV19 combines with J gene TRBJ1-2; 7 nucleotides match TRBD1. Per the germline V gene, CDR1 is LNHDA and CDR2 is SQIVND (reference sequence). J was trimmed by 6 bases and V by 6 bases; bases with no gene match: 7. The CDR3 totals 13 residues. CDR3 sequence: CASRNRGTDGYTF. CDR3 bases: TGTGCCAGTAGGAACAGGGGAACGGATGGCTACACCTTC. Filled out from reference TRBV19 and TRBJ1-2, the complete variable domain reads DGGITQSPKYLFRKEGQNVTLSCEQNLNHDAMYWYRQDPGQGLRLIYYSQIVNDFQKGDIAEGYSVSREKKESFPLTVTSAQKNPTAFYLCASRNRGTDGYTFGSGTRLTVV.

This clonotype was picked up many times. This rearrangement joins TRBV7-2 to TRBJ2-1, with a possible D match to TRBD2 (5 bases). Germline CDR1 and CDR2: SGHTA and FQGNSA. Trimming took 2 bases from V and 10 from J, leaving 9 bases between them. The CDR3 runs to 12 residues. As DNA, the CDR3 is TGTGCCAGCAGCTTAAGGACTCAAGAGCAGTTCTTC. Translation gives CASSLRTQEQFF.

This clonotype was observed many times. This chain joins TRBV5-1 and TRBJ2-1; 13 nucleotides line up with TRBD2. J gave up 7 bases and V 4 bases, and 5 bases lay outside the gene matches. The germline V gene has CDR1 SGHRS and CDR2 YFSETQ. The CDR3 is 15 residues long. The CDR3 DNA reads as TGCGCCAGCAGCGCACTAGCGGGAGGGCCTAATGAGCAGTTCTTC. This encodes CASSALAGGPNEQFF.

This clonotype came up many times. V is TRBV29-1 and J is TRBJ2-3; 7 bases line up with TRBD1. V lost 3 bases and J lost 4; bases outside the gene matches: 4. The CDR3 has 13 residues. From germline, CDR1 is SQVTM and CDR2 ANQGSEA. For the CDR3, the DNA is TGCAGCGTTGAGCAGGGGGTTTCAGATACGCAGTATTTT. Residues: CSVEQGVSDTQYF.

This clonotype was seen a few times. The V and J genes are TRBV2 and TRBJ2-6; D not certain. CDR1 is SNHLY, CDR2 FYNNEI, per germline. Between the trimmed V and J ends, which lost 6 bases and 0 bases, there was a span of 15 bases. The CDR3 length is 17 residues. The CDR3 sequence is CASSLFRAPSGANVLTF. The CDR3 DNA sequence: TGTGCCAGCAGCCTTTTTCGAGCCCCCTCTGGGGCCAACGTCCTGACTTTC. Complete variable domain (other parts from reference TRBV2 and TRBJ2-6): EPEVTQTPSHQVTQMGQEVILRCVPISNHLYFYWYRQILGQKVEFLVSFYNNEISEKSEIFDDQFSVERPDGSNFTLKIRSTKLEDSAMYFCASSLFRAPSGANVLTFGAGSRLTVL.

A note on this clonotype: This clone may be a read error of a much larger clone one base away. The chain couples TRBV7-9 to TRBJ1-1; tentative D call: TRBD1 (5 bases). The germline CDR1 and CDR2 sequences are SEHNR and FQNEAQ (reference sequence). The CDR3 totals 11 residues. The CDR3 spells CDSRSGAEAFF. As DNA, the CDR3 is TGTGACAGCAGATCGGGGGCTGAAGCTTTCTTT.

This clonotype came up many times. The chain employs TRBV6-5 and TRBJ1-1; D possibly corresponds to TRBD1 (5 bases). There are 12 residues in the CDR3. Per germline, CDR1 MNHEY and CDR2 SVGAGI. V was trimmed by 6 bases and J by 5 bases, leaving 10 bases between them. The CDR3 reads CASREEGTEAFF. DNA of the CDR3: TGTGCCAGCAGAGAAGAGGGGACTGAAGCTTTCTTT.

This clonotype was observed many times. The chain combines TRBV7-9 with TRBJ2-1; D remains unclear. Germline V gives CDR1 SEHNR, CDR2 FQNEAQ (reference sequence). V was cut by 3 bases and J by 7 bases, with 13 bases left in between. This CDR3 is 14 amino acids long. The CDR3 sequence is CASSFAAIQNEQFF. Written as DNA, the CDR3 is TGTGCCAGCAGCTTTGCGGCTATCCAGAATGAGCAGTTCTTC.

This clonotype was found many times. The rearrangement uses TRBV7-6 and TRBJ1-2; tentatively, D is TRBD1 (6 bases). V was pared by 5 bases and J by 7 bases, with 14 bases between. Germline-derived CDR1 and CDR2 are SGHVS and FNYEAQ. The CDR3 loop spans 13 amino acids. CDR3 DNA: TGTGCCAGCAGCCACAGGGATCGGAGTGGCTACACCTTC. Its protein is CASSHRDRSGYTF.